This T cell receptor beta chain was recorded in a study of OX40 agonist ivuxolimab in advanced cancers. General observations from the study: Partial responders treated at 0.1-3.0 mg/kg exhibited clonal expansion among the lowest measured.

This CDR3 is 13 amino acids long. Looked up from germline, CDR1 is SQVTM and CDR2 is ANQGSEA. V shed 4 bases, J shed 7 bases, and the junction held 8 bases outside the gene matches. Turning to this clone: Its antigen is not identified.

Method: immunoSEQ multiplex PCR; TCRdb's copy keeps in-frame clones and lacks some. Of around 37,000 clones in the sample, 70% to 90% were seen once. The input for sequencing was CD4+ or CD8+ T cells sorted from blood, taken in a trial of the OX40 agonist ivuxolimab. The V call is TRBV29-1, the J call TRBJ1-2, with 8 bases identical to TRBD1. The origin of this receptor is an adult with an advanced solid tumor such as melanoma, head and neck, liver or kidney cancer. DNA for the CDR3: TGCAGCGTTGTGTCAGGGGGCTCTGGTGGCTACACCTTC. This translates into CSVVSGGSGGYTF.